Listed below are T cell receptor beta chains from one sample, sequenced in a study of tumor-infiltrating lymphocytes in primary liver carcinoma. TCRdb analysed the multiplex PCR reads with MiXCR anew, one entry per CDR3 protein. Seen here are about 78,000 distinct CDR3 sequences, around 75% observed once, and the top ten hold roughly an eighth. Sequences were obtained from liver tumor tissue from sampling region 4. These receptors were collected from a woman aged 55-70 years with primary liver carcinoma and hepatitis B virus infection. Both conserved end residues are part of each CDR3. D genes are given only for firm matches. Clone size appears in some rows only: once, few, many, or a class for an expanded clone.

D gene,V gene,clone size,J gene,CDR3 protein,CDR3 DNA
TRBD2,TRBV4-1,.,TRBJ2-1,CASSQGLAGVNSYNEQFF,TGCGCCAGCAGCCAAGGACTAGCGGGAGTAAACTCCTACAATGAGCAGTTCTTC
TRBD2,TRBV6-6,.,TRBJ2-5,CASSGRAGKEIQYF,TGTGCCAGTAGCGGTAGAGCGGGAAAAGAGATCCAGTACTTC
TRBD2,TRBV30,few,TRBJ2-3,CAYSTAGGTGDTQYF,TGTGCCTACTCCACAGCGGGAGGGACCGGGGATACGCAGTATTTT
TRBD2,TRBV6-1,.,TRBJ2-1,CAGSLRTSGTKLASYNEHFF,TGTGCCGGCAGCCTCCGGACTAGCGGGACGAAGCTCGCCTCCTACAATGAGCACTTCTTC
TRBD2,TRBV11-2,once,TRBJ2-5,CASIYSRDSGRETQYF,TGTGCCAGCATCTACTCACGTGATAGCGGGAGAGAGACCCAGTACTTC
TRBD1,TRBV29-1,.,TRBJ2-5,CSVGTGGSETQQF,TGCAGCGTTGGAACAGGGGGCAGTGAGACCCAGCAATTC
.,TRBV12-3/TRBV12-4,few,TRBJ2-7,CANSLGFSYEQYF,TGTGCCAACAGTTTAGGGTTCTCCTACGAGCAGTACTTC
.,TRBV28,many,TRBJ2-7,CASSLGTYEQYF,TGTGCCAGCAGTTTAGGGACCTACGAGCAGTACTTC
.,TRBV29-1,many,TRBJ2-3,CSVDLGDTQYF,TGCAGCGTTGATTTAGGAGATACGCAGTATTTT
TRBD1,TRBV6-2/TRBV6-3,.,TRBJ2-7,CANTFRQGRNYEQYF,TGTGCCAACACCTTTCGACAGGGGCGAAACTACGAGCAATACTTC
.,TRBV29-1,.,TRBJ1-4,CSVQGPNEKLLF,TGCAGCGTCCAGGGGCCAAATGAAAAACTGCTTTTT
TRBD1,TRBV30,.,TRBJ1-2,CAWEPGQHRGDGYTF,TGTGCCTGGGAACCCGGACAGCACAGGGGCGATGGTTACACCTTC
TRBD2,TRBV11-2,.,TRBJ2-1,CACSRRVAGGLGDEQFF,TGTGCCTGCAGCAGGAGAGTAGCGGGAGGGCTGGGGGATGAGCAGTTCTTC
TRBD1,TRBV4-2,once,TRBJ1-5,CTSSQGPGQITDTQHF,TGTACCAGCAGCCAAGGACCGGGACAGATCACAGATACGCAGCATTTT
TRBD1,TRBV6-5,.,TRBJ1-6,CTSSYSPTGGLSPLQF,TGTACCAGCAGTTACAGTCCGACAGGGGGCCTTTCACCCCTCCAATTT
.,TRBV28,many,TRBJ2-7,CASSLPGQQKPYEQYF,TGTGCCAGCAGTTTACCGGGGCAGCAGAAACCCTACGAGCAGTACTTC
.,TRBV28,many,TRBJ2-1,CASRTGGGGYNEQFF,TGTGCCAGCAGAACAGGGGGGGGTGGGTACAATGAGCAGTTCTTC
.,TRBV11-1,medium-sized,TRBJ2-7,CASSLTRRGTYEQYF,TGTGCCAGCAGCCTGACGCGCCGGGGCACCTACGAGCAGTACTTC
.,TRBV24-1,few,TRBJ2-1,CATSDRDSTGQFF,TGTGCCACCAGTGATCGGGACTCCACCGGGCAGTTCTTC
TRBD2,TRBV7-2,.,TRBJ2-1,CASSVGLAINEQFF,TGTGCCAGCAGCGTGGGACTAGCGATCAATGAGCAGTTCTTC
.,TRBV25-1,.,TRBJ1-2,CASSASGGGRRVSYTF,TGTGCCAGCAGTGCCTCGGGCGGCGGCCGACGAGTTAGCTACACCTTC
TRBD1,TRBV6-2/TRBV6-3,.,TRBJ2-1,CASSYLIGDRSHNGQFF,TGTGCCAGCAGTTACCTTATAGGGGACAGGAGTCACAATGGGCAGTTCTTC
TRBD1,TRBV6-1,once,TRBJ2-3,CASQGQGESDTQYF,TGTGCCAGCCAGGGACAGGGGGAATCGGATACGCAGTATTTT
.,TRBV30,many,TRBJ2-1,CAWSVGAGVYNEQFF,TGTGCCTGGAGTGTAGGGGCAGGGGTATACAATGAGCAGTTCTTC
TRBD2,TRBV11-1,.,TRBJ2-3,CASSLRQRAGEPHF,TGTGCCAGCAGCCTAAGGCAACGCGCGGGAGAGCCTCACTTT
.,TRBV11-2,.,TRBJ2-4,CASSLAGSNNIQYF,TGTGCCAGCAGCTTGGCGGGATCGAATAACATTCAGTATTTC